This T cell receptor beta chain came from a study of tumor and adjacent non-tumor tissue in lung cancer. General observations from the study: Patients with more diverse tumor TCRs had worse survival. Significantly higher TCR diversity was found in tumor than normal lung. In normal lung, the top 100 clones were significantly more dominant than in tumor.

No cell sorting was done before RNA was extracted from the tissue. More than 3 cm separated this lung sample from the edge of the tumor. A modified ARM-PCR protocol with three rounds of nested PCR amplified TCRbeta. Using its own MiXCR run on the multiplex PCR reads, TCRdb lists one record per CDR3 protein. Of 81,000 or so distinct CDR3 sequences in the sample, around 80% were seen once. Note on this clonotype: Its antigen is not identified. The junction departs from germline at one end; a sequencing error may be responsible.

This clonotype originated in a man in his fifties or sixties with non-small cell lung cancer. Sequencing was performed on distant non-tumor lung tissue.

The CDR3, as DNA: TGTGCCAGCAGCCCGGTGGGGAGATCCAATCAGCCCCCGCATTTT. Its translation is CASSPVGRSNQPPHF. The chain joins TRBV5-5 to TRBJ1-5, with D unresolved. This CDR3 spans 15 amino acids. Germline CDR1 reads SGHKS; CDR2 reads YYEKEE (reference sequence).